This TCR beta chain was observed in a study of OX40 agonist ivuxolimab in advanced cancers. Turning to the study itself: Three patients responded partially, comprising one with hepatocellular carcinoma and two with cutaneous melanoma.

Produced via immunoSEQ multiplex PCR; TCRdb's table is partial and in-frame only. The sample has about 69,000 clones, around 89% seen once. Details on this clone: The antigen is unknown.

The CDR3 runs to 15 residues. CDR1 MGHRA and CDR2 YSYEKL come from the germline V gene. Between the trimmed V and J ends, which lost 6 bases and 7 bases, there was a span of 20 bases. Regarding the study as a whole: On average, CD8+ T cells had more expanded clones than CD4+.

This chain links TRBV4-1 with TRBJ2-3; D may correspond to TRBD1 or TRBD2 (5 bases each). The material sequenced was CD4+ or CD8+ T cells sorted from blood, taken in a trial of the OX40 agonist ivuxolimab. The source is an adult with an advanced solid tumor such as melanoma, head and neck, liver or kidney cancer. The CDR3 protein is CASSPGTPKGNTQYF. The CDR3 DNA sequence: TGCGCCAGCAGTCCCGGGACCCCAAAAGGAAATACGCAGTATTTT.